This is a list of T cell receptor beta chains from one sample in a study of T cell responses to AZD1222 COVID-19 vaccine. The data were produced by immunoSEQ multiplex PCR, yet TCRdb's version contains in-frame clones alone and is incomplete. The table includes 130,000 or so clones, roughly 90% detected once. The sequenced sample was peripheral blood, obtained on day 0 of MenACWY control vaccination. The receptors here all came from an adult in good health. Each CDR3 is given with its conserved first and last residue. A D gene is named only where the DNA matches it firmly. Clone size is shown for a subset of rows, as once, few, many or a class of expanded clone.

v_call: TRBV7-2
j_call: TRBJ1-6
clone_size: NA
d_call: NA
cdr3_aa: CASSLEVGKGSPLHF
cdr3_nt: TGTGCCAGCAGCTTAGAGGTTGGGAAAGGTTCACCCCTCCACTTT

v_call: TRBV20-1
j_call: TRBJ2-1
clone_size: NA
d_call: TRBD2
cdr3_aa: CSASRLAGGPYNEQFF
cdr3_nt: TGCAGTGCTAGTCGCCTAGCGGGAGGGCCCTACAATGAGCAGTTCTTC

v_call: TRBV11-3
j_call: TRBJ2-1
clone_size: NA
d_call: TRBD1
cdr3_aa: CASSSGQAYNEQFF
cdr3_nt: TGTGCCAGCAGCTCGGGACAGGCCTACAATGAGCAGTTCTTC

v_call: TRBV5-1
j_call: TRBJ2-1
clone_size: NA
d_call: TRBD2
cdr3_aa: CASSLDRLAESSYNEQFF
cdr3_nt: TGCGCCAGCAGCTTGGACAGACTAGCGGAAAGCTCCTACAATGAGCAGTTCTTC

v_call: TRBV6-5
j_call: TRBJ2-5
clone_size: NA
d_call: TRBD2
cdr3_aa: CASRLPGGETQYF
cdr3_nt: TGTGCCAGCAGACTACCCGGGGGGGAGACCCAGTACTTC

v_call: TRBV5-8
j_call: TRBJ1-5
clone_size: NA
d_call: TRBD1
cdr3_aa: CASSSQGAASSNQPQHF
cdr3_nt: TGTGCCAGCAGCTCACAGGGGGCGGCTTCGAGCAATCAGCCCCAGCATTTT

v_call: TRBV5-6
j_call: TRBJ1-2
clone_size: NA
d_call: NA
cdr3_aa: CASSLGGFVIPNYGYTF
cdr3_nt: TGTGCCAGCAGCTTGGGTGGATTTGTAATACCTAACTATGGCTACACCTTC

v_call: TRBV12-3/TRBV12-4
j_call: TRBJ1-1
clone_size: NA
d_call: NA
cdr3_aa: CASTPGGTEAFF
cdr3_nt: TGTGCCAGCACCCCAGGAGGCACTGAAGCTTTCTTT

v_call: TRBV10-3
j_call: TRBJ1-5
clone_size: NA
d_call: NA
cdr3_aa: CASSLGGDQPQHF
cdr3_nt: TGTGCCAGCAGCCTCGGGGGAGATCAGCCCCAGCATTTT

v_call: TRBV7-2
j_call: TRBJ2-4
clone_size: NA
d_call: TRBD2
cdr3_aa: CASSLVHQREGAKNIQYF
cdr3_nt: TGTGCCAGCAGCTTAGTGCATCAGCGGGAGGGAGCCAAAAACATTCAGTACTTC

v_call: TRBV6-1
j_call: TRBJ2-3
clone_size: NA
d_call: TRBD2
cdr3_aa: CASSEARSSGTFTDTQYF
cdr3_nt: TGTGCCAGCAGTGAAGCTCGGTCTAGCGGGACTTTCACAGATACGCAGTATTTT

v_call: TRBV10-2
j_call: TRBJ2-7
clone_size: NA
d_call: TRBD2
cdr3_aa: CASSESTSGNRISEQYF
cdr3_nt: TGCGCCAGCAGTGAGTCGACTAGCGGGAATCGTATCTCTGAGCAGTACTTC

v_call: TRBV30
j_call: TRBJ2-3
clone_size: NA
d_call: TRBD2
cdr3_aa: CAWRSSGLAADTQYF
cdr3_nt: TGTGCCTGGAGATCGTCGGGACTAGCGGCAGATACGCAGTATTTT

v_call: TRBV6-5
j_call: TRBJ2-3
clone_size: NA
d_call: NA
cdr3_aa: CASSYSYGDRDTQYF
cdr3_nt: TGTGCCAGCAGTTACTCGTACGGGGATCGAGATACGCAGTATTTT

v_call: TRBV7-2
j_call: TRBJ2-1
clone_size: NA
d_call: NA
cdr3_aa: CASSLRGAVGSSNEQFF
cdr3_nt: TGTGCCAGCAGCTTACGGGGAGCAGTGGGGTCGTCTAATGAGCAGTTCTTC

v_call: TRBV20-1
j_call: TRBJ2-3
clone_size: NA
d_call: TRBD2
cdr3_aa: CSASRGVRTSGTDTQYF
cdr3_nt: TGCAGTGCTAGTCGCGGGGTTCGGACTAGCGGCACAGATACGCAGTATTTT

v_call: TRBV11-3
j_call: TRBJ2-5
clone_size: NA
d_call: NA
cdr3_aa: CASSSRGGGETQYF
cdr3_nt: TGTGCCAGCAGCTCCCGAGGAGGGGGAGAGACCCAGTACTTC

v_call: TRBV7-9
j_call: TRBJ2-1
clone_size: once
d_call: TRBD2
cdr3_aa: CASSPGTSGYYNEQFF
cdr3_nt: TGTGCCAGCAGCCCAGGGACTAGCGGGTACTACAATGAGCAGTTCTTC

v_call: TRBV27
j_call: TRBJ2-5
clone_size: NA
d_call: NA
cdr3_aa: CASREYNQETQYF
cdr3_nt: TGTGCCAGCAGAGAGTATAACCAAGAGACCCAGTACTTC

v_call: TRBV11-3
j_call: TRBJ1-1
clone_size: NA
d_call: NA
cdr3_aa: CASSLDRRTEAFF
cdr3_nt: TGTGCCAGCAGCTTAGACAGAAGGACTGAAGCTTTCTTT

v_call: TRBV7-9
j_call: TRBJ1-3
clone_size: NA
d_call: NA
cdr3_aa: CASSLLATGNTIYF
cdr3_nt: TGTGCCAGCAGCTTACTTGCGACGGGAAACACCATATATTTT

v_call: TRBV7-9
j_call: TRBJ2-7
clone_size: NA
d_call: TRBD1
cdr3_aa: CASSPTGNYEQYF
cdr3_nt: TGTGCCAGCAGTCCGACAGGGAATTACGAGCAGTACTTC

v_call: TRBV23-1
j_call: TRBJ1-5
clone_size: once
d_call: NA
cdr3_aa: CASSQSQGNQPQHF
cdr3_nt: TGCGCCAGCAGTCAATCGCAAGGGAATCAGCCCCAGCATTTT

v_call: TRBV7-9
j_call: TRBJ2-1
clone_size: NA
d_call: TRBD2
cdr3_aa: CASSLSPSGSYNEQFF
cdr3_nt: TGTGCCAGCAGCTTATCCCCTAGCGGGAGCTACAATGAGCAGTTCTTC

v_call: TRBV30
j_call: TRBJ1-2
clone_size: NA
d_call: NA
cdr3_aa: CAWSGGYGYTF
cdr3_nt: TGTGCCTGGAGTGGGGGCTATGGCTACACCTTC

v_call: TRBV2
j_call: TRBJ2-2
clone_size: once
d_call: NA
cdr3_aa: CASSERTGVVTGELFF
cdr3_nt: TGTGCCAGCAGTGAACGGACGGGAGTCGTCACCGGGGAGCTGTTTTTT

v_call: TRBV7-7
j_call: TRBJ2-5
clone_size: NA
d_call: TRBD2
cdr3_aa: CASSLASGRGGETQYF
cdr3_nt: TGTGCCAGCAGCTTGGCTAGCGGAAGGGGAGGAGAGACCCAGTACTTC

v_call: TRBV9
j_call: TRBJ2-1
clone_size: NA
d_call: NA
cdr3_aa: CASSVQPMAEQFF
cdr3_nt: TGTGCCAGCAGCGTCCAGCCCATGGCTGAGCAGTTCTTC

v_call: TRBV30
j_call: TRBJ1-2
clone_size: NA
d_call: NA
cdr3_aa: CAWANPRRNNYGYTF
cdr3_nt: TGTGCCTGGGCCAATCCCCGCCGGAATAACTATGGCTACACCTTC

v_call: TRBV11-2
j_call: TRBJ2-1
clone_size: NA
d_call: NA
cdr3_aa: CASSLTGRGDTEQFF
cdr3_nt: TGTGCCAGCAGCCTAACCGGGCGCGGAGATACTGAGCAGTTCTTC

v_call: TRBV4-1
j_call: TRBJ2-7
clone_size: NA
d_call: NA
cdr3_aa: CASSQGPGTYEQYF
cdr3_nt: TGCGCCAGCAGCCAAGGTCCTGGAACCTACGAGCAGTACTTC

v_call: TRBV3-1/TRBV3-2
j_call: TRBJ1-1
clone_size: once
d_call: NA
cdr3_aa: CASSLGDEAFF
cdr3_nt: TGTGCCAGCAGCCTTGGGGATGAAGCTTTCTTT

v_call: TRBV7-2
j_call: TRBJ1-2
clone_size: NA
d_call: NA
cdr3_aa: CASSFIGRDGYTF
cdr3_nt: TGTGCCAGCAGCTTTATAGGCAGGGATGGCTACACCTTC

v_call: TRBV30
j_call: TRBJ1-1
clone_size: few
d_call: NA
cdr3_aa: CAWGRQNTEAFF
cdr3_nt: TGTGCCTGGGGGCGACAGAACACTGAAGCTTTCTTT

v_call: TRBV2
j_call: TRBJ1-1
clone_size: once
d_call: TRBD1
cdr3_aa: CASTGFLTGRNTEAFF
cdr3_nt: TGTGCCAGCACCGGTTTTTTGACAGGGCGAAACACTGAAGCTTTCTTT

v_call: TRBV5-1
j_call: TRBJ1-2
clone_size: NA
d_call: NA
cdr3_aa: CASSPDGANYGYTF
cdr3_nt: TGCGCCAGCAGCCCGGACGGAGCTAACTATGGCTACACCTTC

v_call: TRBV7-2
j_call: TRBJ2-1
clone_size: NA
d_call: TRBD2
cdr3_aa: CASSPRTSRRNEQFF
cdr3_nt: TGTGCCAGCAGCCCCAGGACTAGTCGAAGAAATGAGCAGTTCTTC

v_call: TRBV29-1
j_call: TRBJ1-2
clone_size: NA
d_call: NA
cdr3_aa: CSVEEPTNYGYTF
cdr3_nt: TGCAGCGTTGAAGAACCCACTAACTATGGCTACACCTTC

v_call: TRBV6-2/TRBV6-3
j_call: TRBJ1-1
clone_size: NA
d_call: TRBD1
cdr3_aa: CASSSSGTGRGEAFF
cdr3_nt: TGTGCCAGCAGTTCCTCCGGGACAGGGCGAGGGGAAGCTTTCTTT

v_call: TRBV5-4
j_call: TRBJ1-3
clone_size: NA
d_call: NA
cdr3_aa: CASSPDARSGNTIYF
cdr3_nt: TGTGCCAGCAGCCCCGACGCCCGCTCTGGAAACACCATATATTTT

v_call: TRBV30
j_call: TRBJ2-3
clone_size: NA
d_call: TRBD2
cdr3_aa: CAWSSTSGKSDTQYF
cdr3_nt: TGTGCCTGGAGTTCGACTAGCGGGAAGTCAGATACGCAGTATTTT

v_call: TRBV7-9
j_call: TRBJ1-1
clone_size: NA
d_call: NA
cdr3_aa: CASSGRGGFGTEAFF
cdr3_nt: TGTGCCAGCAGCGGCCGGGGAGGGTTTGGCACTGAAGCTTTCTTT

v_call: TRBV7-2
j_call: TRBJ1-5
clone_size: NA
d_call: NA
cdr3_aa: CASSSVSNQPQHF
cdr3_nt: TGTGCCAGCAGCTCAGTCAGCAATCAGCCCCAGCATTTT

v_call: TRBV9
j_call: TRBJ2-1
clone_size: NA
d_call: TRBD2
cdr3_aa: CASSVTGTSGSEQFF
cdr3_nt: TGTGCCAGCAGCGTAACCGGGACTAGCGGAAGCGAGCAGTTCTTC

v_call: TRBV10-3
j_call: TRBJ2-1
clone_size: few
d_call: NA
cdr3_aa: CAISEMREQFF
cdr3_nt: TGTGCCATCAGTGAAATGAGAGAGCAGTTCTTC

v_call: TRBV12-3/TRBV12-4
j_call: TRBJ2-4
clone_size: NA
d_call: NA
cdr3_aa: CASSTQQGDIQYF
cdr3_nt: TGTGCCAGCAGTACGCAACAAGGGGACATTCAGTACTTC

v_call: TRBV24-1
j_call: TRBJ2-3
clone_size: NA
d_call: TRBD1
cdr3_aa: CATGDSASTDTQYF
cdr3_nt: TGTGCCACCGGGGACAGTGCTAGCACAGATACGCAGTATTTT

v_call: TRBV7-2
j_call: TRBJ2-5
clone_size: NA
d_call: TRBD2
cdr3_aa: CASSPGRLAGSETQYF
cdr3_nt: TGTGCCAGCAGCCCCGGGAGACTAGCGGGATCAGAGACCCAGTACTTC

v_call: TRBV7-9
j_call: TRBJ2-7
clone_size: NA
d_call: TRBD2
cdr3_aa: CASKMSGGSYEQYF
cdr3_nt: TGTGCCAGCAAAATGTCGGGGGGCTCCTACGAGCAGTACTTC

v_call: TRBV12-3/TRBV12-4
j_call: TRBJ1-1
clone_size: once
d_call: NA
cdr3_aa: CASSLRLITEAFF
cdr3_nt: TGTGCCAGCAGTTTGAGACTGATCACTGAAGCTTTCTTT

v_call: TRBV6-5
j_call: TRBJ2-1
clone_size: once
d_call: TRBD2
cdr3_aa: CASSLTSGSSEQFF
cdr3_nt: TGTGCCAGCAGTTTAACTAGCGGGAGTAGTGAGCAGTTCTTC

v_call: TRBV10-3
j_call: TRBJ1-3
clone_size: NA
d_call: NA
cdr3_aa: CAISESPGGNTIYF
cdr3_nt: TGTGCCATCAGTGAGTCTCCTGGGGGAAACACCATATATTTT

v_call: TRBV4-2
j_call: TRBJ2-1
clone_size: NA
d_call: TRBD2
cdr3_aa: CASSHPTSGSGNEQFF
cdr3_nt: TGTGCCAGCAGCCATCCAACTAGCGGGAGTGGTAATGAGCAGTTCTTC

v_call: TRBV13
j_call: TRBJ1-3
clone_size: NA
d_call: NA
cdr3_aa: CASSSRTGGVEITIYF
cdr3_nt: TGTGCCAGCAGCTCCCGGACGGGAGGTGTTGAAATCACCATATATTTT

v_call: TRBV13
j_call: TRBJ1-4
clone_size: NA
d_call: TRBD1
cdr3_aa: CASSWDRGPEKLFF
cdr3_nt: TGTGCCAGCAGCTGGGACAGGGGACCTGAAAAACTGTTTTTT